This is a list of T cell receptor beta chains from one sample in a study of blood T cell repertoires in COVID-19. Produced via immunoSEQ multiplex PCR; TCRdb's table is partial and in-frame only. The sample consists of roughly 260,000 clones, around four fifths of them appearing once. Sequencing used peripheral blood. The receptors here all came from a woman in her forties with active or convalescent COVID-19. Both conserved end residues are part of each CDR3. A D gene is named only where the DNA matches it firmly. The listing skips clone size in some rows; elsewhere it reads once, few, many or a size class.

J: TRBJ1-2
V: TRBV11-2
size: -
D: -
DNA: TGTGCCAGCAGCTTAGGGGCCCGCGGCTACACCTTC
CDR3: CASSLGARGYTF

J: TRBJ2-5
V: TRBV6-5
size: -
D: -
DNA: TGTGCCAGCAGAGTAAAGCGGGAGACCCAGTACTTC
CDR3: CASRVKRETQYF

J: TRBJ2-1
V: TRBV25-1
size: few
D: TRBD1
DNA: TGTGCCAGCAGTGATTCAGGGGGCCACTACAATGAGCAGTTCTTC
CDR3: CASSDSGGHYNEQFF

J: TRBJ2-1
V: TRBV10-3
size: -
D: -
DNA: TGTGCCATCAGTGATCGTGGGGGCCGGGCCTACAATGAGCAGTTCTTC
CDR3: CAISDRGGRAYNEQFF

J: TRBJ1-2
V: TRBV6-5
size: few
D: TRBD1
DNA: TGTGCCAGCAGTTTCGACCGGACAGGGAGCTATGGCTACACCTTC
CDR3: CASSFDRTGSYGYTF

J: TRBJ2-1
V: TRBV28
size: -
D: -
DNA: TGTGCCAGCAGCACCCCCCGAACCCAACATTACAATGAGCAGTTCTTC
CDR3: CASSTPRTQHYNEQFF

J: TRBJ2-3
V: TRBV7-3
size: -
D: -
DNA: TGTGCCAGCAGCCCCCGGAGTAGGACAGATACGCAGTATTTT
CDR3: CASSPRSRTDTQYF

J: TRBJ2-3
V: TRBV24-1
size: -
D: TRBD1
DNA: TGTGCCACCAGTGAAGGTTTTTTTTGGGACAGGGCCGATTCGGGCACAGATACGCAGTATTTT
CDR3: CATSEGFFWDRADSGTDTQYF

J: TRBJ2-2
V: TRBV29-1
size: -
D: TRBD2
DNA: TGCAGCGTTGAAACGGGACTAGCGGGGGAGGCCGGGGAGCTGTTTTTT
CDR3: CSVETGLAGEAGELFF

J: TRBJ1-1
V: TRBV30
size: few
D: -
DNA: TGTGCCTGGAGTGTAAAGACAGTAGAAGCTTTCTTT
CDR3: CAWSVKTVEAFF

J: TRBJ1-1
V: TRBV9
size: once
D: -
DNA: TGTGCCAGCAGCGTAGATATCGGCGGTGAAGCTTTCTTT
CDR3: CASSVDIGGEAFF

J: TRBJ2-2
V: TRBV18
size: -
D: -
DNA: TGTGCCAGCTCACCACGGGAGAACGGGGAGCTGTTTTTT
CDR3: CASSPRENGELFF

J: TRBJ1-6
V: TRBV24-1
size: -
D: TRBD1
DNA: TGTGCCACCAGTGATGCCCTAGGACAGGGAAGGTACTGTAATTCACCCCTCCACTTT
CDR3: CATSDALGQGRYCNSPLHF

J: TRBJ1-1
V: TRBV28
size: -
D: TRBD1
DNA: TGTGCCAGCAACCCCAGGGGGATGAACACTGAAGCTTTCTTT
CDR3: CASNPRGMNTEAFF

J: TRBJ1-5
V: TRBV11-2
size: -
D: -
DNA: TGTGCCAGCAGCTTACTAGTCGATCAGCCCCAGCATTTT
CDR3: CASSLLVDQPQHF

J: TRBJ1-2
V: TRBV19
size: -
D: -
DNA: TGTGCCAGTAGTCCCCAGGGCAGTGGCTATGGCTACACCTTC
CDR3: CASSPQGSGYGYTF

J: TRBJ1-2
V: TRBV4-2
size: few
D: TRBD1
DNA: TGTGCCAGCAGCCAAAGGGGGACAGGCCTCTTTGGCTACACCTTC
CDR3: CASSQRGTGLFGYTF

J: TRBJ1-2
V: TRBV5-5
size: few
D: TRBD1
DNA: TGTGCCAGCAGCTTGGCGCCGGACAGGCAAGATGGCTACACCTTC
CDR3: CASSLAPDRQDGYTF

J: TRBJ2-3
V: TRBV6-5
size: few
D: TRBD2
DNA: TGTGCCAGCAGTTCCTCACCCGGGAGGGCGGGAGATACGCAGTATTTT
CDR3: CASSSSPGRAGDTQYF

J: TRBJ1-1
V: TRBV2
size: -
D: -
DNA: TGTGCCAGCAGTGAGGAGGGGATAGAAGCTTTCTTT
CDR3: CASSEEGIEAFF

J: TRBJ1-5
V: TRBV4-1
size: -
D: TRBD1
DNA: TGCGCCAGCAGCCAACTCCCTACAGGGGGAGGTATCAATCAGCCCCAGCATTTT
CDR3: CASSQLPTGGGINQPQHF

J: TRBJ1-6
V: TRBV6-1
size: -
D: TRBD1
DNA: TGTGCCAGCAGTGACCCTGCGACAGGGACACGGCTTATTTCACCCCTCCACTTT
CDR3: CASSDPATGTRLISPLHF

J: TRBJ1-2
V: TRBV30
size: -
D: TRBD1
DNA: TGTGCCTGGAGTATGACAGGGAAGGATGGCTACACCTTC
CDR3: CAWSMTGKDGYTF

J: TRBJ1-4
V: TRBV12-5
size: -
D: TRBD1
DNA: TGTGCTAGTGGTTCCAGGGGGCGGGCTAATGAAAAACTGTTTTTT
CDR3: CASGSRGRANEKLFF

J: TRBJ2-2
V: TRBV11-2
size: -
D: -
DNA: TGTGCCAGCAGCTTGCGTATCCAAAACACCGGGGAGCTGTTTTTT
CDR3: CASSLRIQNTGELFF

J: TRBJ1-2
V: TRBV5-1
size: -
D: -
DNA: TGCGCCAGCAGCTTGGAGGGGCTAAACTATGGCTACACCTTC
CDR3: CASSLEGLNYGYTF

J: TRBJ1-2
V: TRBV9
size: few
D: -
DNA: TGTGCCAGCAGCCCCTCCGGAGGACGAGTCTCCTATGGCTACACCTTC
CDR3: CASSPSGGRVSYGYTF

J: TRBJ1-5
V: TRBV2
size: -
D: TRBD1
DNA: TGTGCCAGCAGCGACAGGGTCGGCAATCAGCCCCAGCATTTT
CDR3: CASSDRVGNQPQHF

J: TRBJ1-2
V: TRBV28
size: -
D: -
DNA: TGTGCCAGCAGTTTAAGCCGCAGGGGCTATGGCTACACCTTC
CDR3: CASSLSRRGYGYTF

J: TRBJ2-1
V: TRBV18
size: -
D: TRBD2
DNA: TGTGCCAGCTCAATTACTAGCGGGGGAACCTACAATGAGCAGTTCTTC
CDR3: CASSITSGGTYNEQFF

J: TRBJ1-1
V: TRBV18
size: few
D: -
DNA: TGTGCCAGCTCCCAAGAGCAGGGAAAGAACACTGAAGCTTTCTTT
CDR3: CASSQEQGKNTEAFF

J: TRBJ1-2
V: TRBV5-4
size: -
D: -
DNA: TGTGCCAGCAGCCCGGACAGCGCCTATGGCTACACCTTC
CDR3: CASSPDSAYGYTF

J: TRBJ1-4
V: TRBV2
size: -
D: TRBD1
DNA: TGTGCCAGCCCTCGGAACGGGACAGGACACCATAATGAAAAACTGTTTTTT
CDR3: CASPRNGTGHHNEKLFF

J: TRBJ1-6
V: TRBV2
size: -
D: -
DNA: TGTGCCAGCACGCAGGGCCTAAATTCACCCCTCCACTTT
CDR3: CASTQGLNSPLHF

J: TRBJ1-3
V: TRBV9
size: -
D: -
DNA: TGTGCCAGCAGCGTAGATTGGACAGCCGGGAACACCATATATTTT
CDR3: CASSVDWTAGNTIYF

J: TRBJ1-5
V: TRBV18
size: few
D: -
DNA: TGTGCCAGCATCCGACAGGCCCCGAGCAATCAGCCCCAGCATTTT
CDR3: CASIRQAPSNQPQHF

J: TRBJ1-5
V: TRBV27
size: -
D: -
DNA: TGTGCCAGCAGTTTACCGGGACAGCCCCAGCATTTT
CDR3: CASSLPGQPQHF

J: TRBJ1-5
V: TRBV15
size: -
D: -
DNA: TGTGCCACCAGCAGAGATCCACAGGGAAATCAGCCCCAGCATTTT
CDR3: CATSRDPQGNQPQHF

J: TRBJ1-2
V: TRBV7-6
size: -
D: -
DNA: TGTGTCACGGGGAGTAACTATGGCTACACCTTC
CDR3: CVTGSNYGYTF